This entry is about one T cell receptor beta chain. Its antigen is still unknown. Researchers took RNA transcripts and amplified TCR beta CDR3 regions from them. First-round RT-PCR with HTBI primers preceded a second-round multiplex PCR. One entry per CDR3 protein, called by TCRdb with MiXCR from the multiplex PCR reads. The repertoire holds more than 300,000 distinct CDR3 sequences, with 15% as singletons. Exclusion applied to patients with other autoimmune diseases, uncontrolled infections, pregnancy or lactation. It was on clinical symptoms, serum thyroxine, TRAb, thyroid ultrasound and orbital computed tomography that diagnosis relied. This entry belongs to a study of Graves' ophthalmopathy and Graves' hyperthyroidism. Notes on the study in general: Discriminating ophthalmopathy from stable hyperthyroidism, a 13-signature model attained a sensitivity of about 88% and a specificity of approximately 81%. Clonotypes were expanded in thyroid at above 0.001 frequency, and most also appeared in blood.

V shed 8 bases and J 1 base; nucleotides not matched to a gene: 7. The CDR3 has 14 residues. The germline gives CDR1 DFQATT, CDR2 SNEGSKA (reference sequence). The sequence came from a young woman with stable Graves' hyperthyroidism. The sample taken for sequencing was peripheral blood. The chain is built from TRBV20-1 and TRBJ2-3; 9 bases line up with TRBD2. CDR3: CSYPASGGTDTQYF. The CDR3 coding sequence is TGCAGTTACCCAGCTAGCGGGGGCACAGATACGCAGTATTTT.